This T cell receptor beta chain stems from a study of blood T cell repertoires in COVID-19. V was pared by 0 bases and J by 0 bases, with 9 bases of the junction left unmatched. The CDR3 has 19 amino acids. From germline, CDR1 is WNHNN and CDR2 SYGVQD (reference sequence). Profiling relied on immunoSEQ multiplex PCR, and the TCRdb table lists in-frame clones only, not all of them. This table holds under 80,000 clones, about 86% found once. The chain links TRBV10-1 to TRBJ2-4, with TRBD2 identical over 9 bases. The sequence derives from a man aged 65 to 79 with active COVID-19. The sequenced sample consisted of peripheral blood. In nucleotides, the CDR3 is TGCGCCAGCAGTGAGTCAGCGGGAGGTCGGCGGGGAGCCAAAAACATTCAGTACTTC. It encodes CASSESAGGRRGAKNIQYF.